These 29 T cell receptor beta chains came from one sample sequenced in a study of CD8+ T cells in alopecia areata. As to treatment: oral pan-JAK inhibitor, 5-10 mg twice daily. The sequencing template was cDNA reverse transcribed from extracted RNA. The repertoire was sequenced with immunoSEQ multiplex PCR; TCRdb's copy has only in-frame clones and lacks some. The data hold 60,000 to 85,000 clones, with over 25% observed a single time. Sample: CD8+ T cells sorted from blood, taken at week 4, from a patient treated with tofacitinib. These receptor sequences come from a human donor with alopecia areata.

The rearrangement uses TRBV18 and TRBJ2-7, with D tentatively TRBD1 (6 bases). CDR3 length equals 14 residues. Germline assignment: CDR1 KGHSH and CDR2 LQKENI. Deletions cut 2 bases from V and 2 bases from J, with 10 bases between. In DNA, the CDR3 is TGTGCCAGCTCACCAGGGAAGGGGGCCTACGAGCAGTACTTC. It specifies CASSPGKGAYEQYF.

The V gene is TRBV15, the J gene TRBJ2-4; the D gene is possibly TRBD2 (5 bases). The V gene's germline CDR1 is LNHNV and CDR2 YYDKDF (reference sequence). Trimming left V 3 bases short and J 9 bases short, with 18 bases between. This CDR3 has 15 amino acids. The CDR3 loop is CATSRDDELGSIQYF. The CDR3 DNA sequence: TGTGCCACCAGCAGGGATGACGAGTTAGGGAGCATTCAGTACTTC.

This clone was recorded a few times. The V and J genes are TRBV29-1 and TRBJ1-1; the D is unclear. Trimming took off 7 bases at V and 4 bases at J, with 10 bases between the two ends. Germline V gene data show CDR1 as SQVTM and CDR2 as ANQGSEA. The CDR3 is made up of 11 amino acids. CDR3 sequence (DNA): TGCAGCGGGAAGCGGAGCACTGAAGCTTTCTTT. Its protein is CSGKRSTEAFF.

This clone was picked up a small number of times. The chain carries TRBV19 and TRBJ1-1; D is perhaps TRBD1 (6 bases). Trimming stripped 7 bases from V and 5 bases from J, with 14 bases between. The CDR3 runs 13 residues. Germline CDR1 and CDR2: LNHDA and SQIVND (reference sequence). The CDR3 DNA reads TGTGCCAGTAATCTGGGGGGCTTGACTGAAGCTTTCTTT. As protein: CASNLGGLTEAFF.

The V call is TRBV29-1, the J call TRBJ2-4, with D possibly TRBD2 on 5 matching bases. The CDR3 loop spans 19 amino acids. Trimming removed 0 bases from V and 3 bases from J, with 24 bases in between. The germline V gene has CDR1 SQVTM and CDR2 ANQGSEA. CDR3 DNA: TGCAGCGTTGAAGATCGCCCGAACCTAGCCCCCTTTGGCAAAAACATTCAGTACTTC. It is translated as CSVEDRPNLAPFGKNIQYF.

There are many counts of this clone. V gene TRBV27 combines with J gene TRBJ2-7; D is perhaps TRBD2 (6 bases). Germline CDR1 is MNHEY and CDR2 is SMNVEV (reference sequence). CDR3 size: 14 residues. V was clipped by 5 bases and J by 7 bases, with 18 bases between them. CDR3 sequence: CASSPSPGGGEQYF. The CDR3 bases are TGTGCCAGCAGTCCCAGCCCTGGGGGAGGAGAGCAGTACTTC.

This clone was seen only a few times. The rearrangement links TRBV5-4 to TRBJ2-7; D might be TRBD2 (5 bases). Per the germline V gene, CDR1 is SGHNT and CDR2 is YYREEE (reference sequence). V was clipped by 4 bases and J by 2 bases, with 10 bases between them. This CDR3 has 13 residues. The CDR3 DNA reads as TGTGCCAGCAGCCCTGGACTGACCTACGAGCAGTACTTC. This codes for CASSPGLTYEQYF.

The chain recombines TRBV27 with TRBJ1-5, with D unclear. Germline loops: CDR1 MNHEY, CDR2 SMNVEV (reference sequence). V was clipped by 1 base and J by 8 bases, with 6 bases between them. The CDR3 spans 12 residues. The CDR3 spells CASSLLGEPQHF. CDR3 bases: TGTGCCAGCAGTTTATTAGGAGAGCCCCAGCATTTT.

CDR3 protein: CASSSREGVYNEQFF. The CDR3 region has the DNA TGTGCCAGCAGTTCACGGGAGGGGGTCTACAATGAGCAGTTCTTC. J is TRBJ2-1 and V is TRBV27; 8 bases fit TRBD2. Germline values: CDR1 MNHEY, CDR2 SMNVEV (reference sequence). V shed 4 bases, J shed 3 bases, and the junction held 5 bases outside the gene matches. This CDR3 is built from 15 residues.

The chain links TRBV29-1 to TRBJ2-2, with D uncertain. Germline V gene sequence: CDR1 SQVTM, CDR2 ANQGSEA. The CDR3 covers 12 residues. CDR3 sequence: CAGSLNTGELFF. The CDR3 DNA is TGCGCCGGGTCACTCAACACCGGGGAGCTGTTTTTT.

V gene TRBV30 combines with J gene TRBJ2-7; D possibly corresponds to TRBD2 (5 bases). The germline V and J ends were trimmed by 0 bases and 0 bases, with 12 bases remaining between them. CDR1 is GTSNPN, CDR2 SVGIG, per germline (reference sequence). CDR3 length: 15 amino acids. In nucleotides, the CDR3 is TGTGCCTGGAGTGTAGGCGGAGGCGGCTCCTACGAGCAGTACTTC. It encodes CAWSVGGGGSYEQYF.

This clone was picked up a small number of times. This chain's CDR3 is CASSQFQGGYEKLFF. The DNA for the CDR3 is TGTGCCAGCAGCCAATTTCAAGGGGGATACGAAAAACTGTTTTTT. The J gene is TRBJ1-4, the V gene TRBV16, with TRBD1 as a possible D gene (6 bases). The CDR3 is 15 amino acids. Deletions cut 1 base from V and 8 bases from J, with 14 bases between. The germline CDR1 and CDR2 sequences are KGHSY and FQNENV. The entire variable domain, with the rest obtained from reference TRBV16 and TRBJ1-4, is as follows: GEEVAQTPKHLVRGEGQKAKLYCAPIKGHSYVFWYQQVLKNEFKFLISFQNENVFDETGMPKERFSAKCLPNSPCSLEIQATKLEDSAVYFCASSQFQGGYEKLFFGSGTQLSVL.

In its sample, this clone was seen a few times. V gene TRBV30 combines with J gene TRBJ1-2, with D maybe TRBD1 (5 bases). The CDR3 extends over 15 amino acids. Trimming pared 5 bases from V and 6 bases from J, leaving 22 bases between. Germline lookup yields CDR1 GTSNPN and CDR2 SVGIG (reference sequence). This CDR3 reads CAWSIGGAGQDGYTF. For the CDR3, the DNA is TGTGCCTGGTCGATCGGCGGGGCCGGTCAAGATGGCTACACCTTC.

This clone came up a few times. This sequence joins TRBV5-1 and TRBJ2-6; D call uncertain. The CDR3 runs 18 residues. V lost 2 bases to trimming and J lost 0 bases, with 15 bases between them. Germline V gene sequence: CDR1 SGHRS, CDR2 YFSETQ. Here the CDR3 DNA reads TGCGCCAGCAGCTTTGAACCTGCCGCCCCCTCTGGGGCCAACGTCCTGACTTTC. It codes for CASSFEPAAPSGANVLTF. The full variable domain, rest sourced from reference TRBV5-1 and TRBJ2-6, is KAGVTQTPRYLIKTRGQQVTLSCSPISGHRSVSWYQQTPGQGLQFLFEYFSETQRNKGNFPGRFSGRQFSNSRSEMNVSTLELGDSALYLCASSFEPAAPSGANVLTFGAGSRLTVL.

The CDR3 protein is CASSLEGSEAFF. DNA for the CDR3: TGCGCCAGCAGCTTGGAGGGGTCCGAAGCTTTCTTT. V gene TRBV5-1 combines with J gene TRBJ1-1; a weak D match, TRBD1 (5 bases). Germline assignment: CDR1 SGHRS and CDR2 YFSETQ. The CDR3 runs to 12 residues. The V end was cut by 0 bases, the J end by 8 bases, with 8 bases between.

The J gene is TRBJ1-5, the V gene TRBV7-9; 7 bases align to TRBD1. Germline CDR1 reads SEHNR; CDR2 reads FQNEAQ (reference sequence). Trimming at V came to 1 base and at J to 4 bases, leaving 1 base not matched to a gene. The CDR3 contains 14 residues. The CDR3 region is CASSLGTGNQPQHF. In nucleotides, the CDR3 is TGTGCCAGCAGCTTAGGGACAGGTAATCAGCCCCAGCATTTT.

This clone turned up a few times. The gene calls are TRBV29-1 and TRBJ2-7, with D maybe TRBD2 (6 bases). V was cut by 4 bases and J by 2 bases, with 12 bases left in between. The CDR3 runs 13 residues. The germline V gene has CDR1 SQVTM and CDR2 ANQGSEA. The CDR3 DNA reads TGCAGCGTTGCACGGGGGAGCGCCTACGAGCAGTACTTC. Protein: CSVARGSAYEQYF.

This clone was detected a few times. The J gene is TRBJ2-3, the V gene TRBV6-1; possible D gene TRBD2, 6 bases. V was pared by 8 bases and J by 8 bases, with 17 bases between. Per the germline V gene, CDR1 is MNHNS and CDR2 is SASEGT. The CDR3 is made up of 13 amino acids. CDR3 sequence: CASSLGSPGTQYF. In DNA, the CDR3 is TGTGCCAGCTCCCTCGGGAGTCCTGGTACGCAGTATTTT.

The V gene is TRBV30, the J gene TRBJ1-2; possibly TRBD1 for D (5 bases). Trimming took off 3 bases at V and 4 bases at J, with 15 bases between the two ends. CDR1 GTSNPN and CDR2 SVGIG come from the germline V gene (reference sequence). CDR3 length equals 14 residues. CDR3 amino acids: CAWRPTGGGYGYTF. The DNA of the CDR3 is TGTGCCTGGAGACCAACAGGAGGTGGCTATGGCTACACCTTC.

The V gene is TRBV29-1, the J gene TRBJ2-3; 8 bases map to TRBD2. J lost 3 bases, V lost 3 bases, and 8 bases had no gene match. CDR1 SQVTM and CDR2 ANQGSEA come from the germline V gene. This CDR3 comprises 15 residues. The CDR3 DNA follows: TGCAGCGTTGAGACCGGGAGGGCCCGAACAGATACGCAGTATTTT. Protein: CSVETGRARTDTQYF.

The CDR3: CASLGSGARNEQFF. Here the CDR3 DNA reads TGTGCCAGCCTCGGTAGCGGGGCGAGGAATGAGCAGTTCTTC. This chain uses TRBV27 with TRBJ2-1, with 8 bases that match TRBD2. This CDR3 region has 14 residues. Germline trimming cut 8 bases from V and 7 bases from J; bases unmatched to any gene: 10. CDR1 is MNHEY and CDR2 is SMNVEV in the germline V gene (reference sequence).

J is TRBJ2-2 and V is TRBV29-1; no clear D. The CDR3 covers 13 residues. Germline V gives CDR1 SQVTM, CDR2 ANQGSEA. Trimming shortened V by 6 bases and J by 3 bases, and 11 bases separated the two germline ends. The CDR3 loop reads CSVWSADTGELFF. CDR3 sequence (DNA): TGCAGCGTCTGGTCGGCTGACACCGGGGAGCTGTTTTTT.

The chain links TRBV27 to TRBJ1-1; D gene ambiguous. The length of the CDR3 is 13 residues. CDR1 and CDR2 from the germline V gene are MNHEY and SMNVEV (reference sequence). The V end lost 3 bases, the J end lost 5 bases, and 10 bases lay between the germline ends. The CDR3 nucleotides are TGTGCCAGCAGTTTTGGGGTGGCGACTGAAGCTTTCTTT. Encoded protein: CASSFGVATEAFF.

The rearrangement uses TRBV7-8 and TRBJ2-7; a possible D gene is TRBD2 (5 bases). Germline CDR1 SGHVS, CDR2 FQNEAQ. This CDR3 has 14 amino acids. Trimming pared 10 bases from V and 0 bases from J, leaving 16 bases between. CDR3 nucleotides: TGTGCCACAGACGGGGAATCCCCCTCCTACGAGCAGTACTTC. It encodes CATDGESPSYEQYF.

The sample holds one count of this clone. This chain joins TRBV5-6 and TRBJ2-1, with 8 bases fitting TRBD2. The germline gives CDR1 SGHDT, CDR2 YYEEEE. J was trimmed by 4 bases and V by 7 bases; bases with no gene match: 7. The CDR3 covers 14 residues. CDR3 bases: TGTGCCAGCGGAGCGGGAGCCAATTACAATGAGCAGTTCTTC. Translated, it gives CASGAGANYNEQFF.

This clone was seen more than once but under ten times. The chain recombines TRBV29-1 with TRBJ1-2; the match to TRBD1 covers 7 bases. Germline CDR1 is SQVTM and CDR2 is ANQGSEA. After removal of 3 bases from V and 8 bases from J, the junction contained 6 bases not matched to a gene. There are 12 residues in the CDR3. Here the CDR3 reads CSVDGPGGGYTF. The CDR3, as DNA: TGCAGCGTTGATGGTCCAGGGGGAGGCTACACCTTC.

This clone was detected only a few times. The chain recombines TRBV7-6 with TRBJ2-7, with TRBD1 matching 8 bases. The CDR3 length is 15 residues. CDR1 is SGHVS and CDR2 is FNYEAQ in the germline V gene. V dropped 3 bases and J dropped 3; count of bases not matched to a gene: 7. CDR3 region: CASSFSDREHYEQYF. The CDR3 DNA sequence: TGTGCCAGCAGCTTTTCGGACAGGGAACACTACGAGCAGTACTTC. The complete variable domain, with remaining parts taken from reference TRBV7-6 and TRBJ2-7, reads GAGVSQSPRYKVTKRGQDVALRCDPISGHVSLYWYRQALGQGPEFLTYFNYEAQQDKSGLPNDRFSAERPEGSISTLTIQRTEQRDSAMYRCASSFSDREHYEQYFGPGTRLTVT.

This clone showed up many times. V and J are TRBV6-1 and TRBJ2-6, with D maybe TRBD1 (5 bases). The germline CDR1 and CDR2 sequences are MNHNS and SASEGT. Trimming removed 3 bases at V and 0 bases at J, with 6 bases between. The CDR3 has 15 amino acids. CDR3 in DNA: TGTGCCAGCAGTGATGACAGCTCTGGGGCCAACGTCCTGACTTTC. Translating gives CASSDDSSGANVLTF.

This chain links TRBV29-1 with TRBJ2-5; D call uncertain. V was pared by 1 base and J by 2 bases, with 11 bases between. The germline gives CDR1 SQVTM, CDR2 ANQGSEA. The CDR3 has 14 amino acids. Written as DNA, the CDR3 is TGCAGCGTTGAAGTTTTAGACGGTCAAGAGACCCAGTACTTC. Translated: CSVEVLDGQETQYF.